This passage covers 15 T cell receptor beta chains from one sample sequenced in a study of spatial heterogeneity in lung cancer. One entry per CDR3 protein, called by TCRdb with MiXCR from the 5' RACE reads. The data contain some 41,000 distinct CDR3 sequences, around 6.5% of them seen just once; the ten biggest clones take up roughly 45%. The time point is: sample taken at primary tumor resection. The sequenced material consisted of unsorted whole RNA from tumor, nontumor lung or frozen PBMC. This material consisted of PBMCs, taken at surgery. The receptors derive from a female donor with early-stage non-small cell lung cancer.

This clonotype was counted at least ten times. This chain joins TRBV5-4 and TRBJ1-1, with 7 positions matching TRBD1. Trimming cost V 4 bases and J 0 bases; bases outside gene matches: 6. Germline CDR1 SGHNT, CDR2 YYREEE (reference sequence). The CDR3 sequence is 15 residues long. CDR3 in DNA: TGTGCCAGCAGCCCCCCGGGACAGATGAACACTGAAGCTTTCTTT. It encodes CASSPPGQMNTEAFF.

In its sample, this clonotype was seen a few times. This rearrangement joins TRBV4-3 to TRBJ2-3; D is possibly TRBD2 (6 bases). This CDR3 spans 19 amino acids. Germline CDR1 and CDR2: LGHNA and YSLEER. Trimming took off 1 base at V and 7 bases at J, with 27 bases between the two ends. The DNA for the CDR3 is TGCGCCAGCAGCCAAGCTTGGGAAGGACCGGGACTGGCTGGTAATACGCAGTATTTT. It codes for CASSQAWEGPGLAGNTQYF.

This clonotype was counted at least ten times. V and J are TRBV28 and TRBJ1-1, with D tentatively TRBD1 (6 bases). Germline V gene data show CDR1 as MDHEN and CDR2 as SYDVKM. The V gene lost 7 bases and the J gene lost 0 bases, with 15 bases spanning the gap. This CDR3 is 15 amino acids long. CDR3 in DNA: TGTGCCAGCACCTATGGGGACACCCTGAACACTGAAGCTTTCTTT. Residues: CASTYGDTLNTEAFF.

The V gene is TRBV5-1, the J gene TRBJ2-1; 9 nucleotides match TRBD1. Germline V gene lookup returns CDR1 SGHRS and CDR2 YFSETQ. The length of the CDR3 is 16 residues. Losses at the gene ends were 3 bases for V and 4 bases for J; bases not matched to a gene: 8. The CDR3 sequence is CASSSSGQGTYNEQFF. DNA for the CDR3: TGCGCCAGCAGCTCCTCGGGACAGGGTACTTACAATGAGCAGTTCTTC.

Ten or more counts support this clonotype. The chain links TRBV20-1 to TRBJ2-3, with D perhaps TRBD1 or TRBD2 (5 bases each). Germline V CDR1 and CDR2: DFQATT, SNEGSKA (reference sequence). Trimming removed 2 bases from V and 1 base from J, with 7 bases in between. CDR3 length: 13 amino acids. The chain's CDR3 is CSARRGGTDTQYF. As DNA, the CDR3 is TGCAGTGCTAGACGGGGCGGCACAGATACGCAGTATTTT.

This clonotype has at least ten counts. This chain joins TRBV20-1 and TRBJ2-1; D tentatively reads TRBD1 or TRBD2 (5 bases each). Trimming took off 2 bases at V and 4 bases at J, with 9 bases between the two ends. This CDR3 contains 13 residues. Germline assignment: CDR1 DFQATT and CDR2 SNEGSKA (reference sequence). CDR3 coding DNA: TGCAGTGCTAGACCGGGACCGTACAATGAGCAGTTCTTC. It codes for CSARPGPYNEQFF.

This clonotype came up many times. The rearrangement links TRBV21-1 to TRBJ2-7. TRBV21-1 constitutes a pseudogene. The CDR3 totals 13 residues. Written as DNA, the CDR3 is TGTGCCAGGGGATCGACCGATCCCTACGAGCAGTACTTC. Its protein is CARGSTDPYEQYF.

V usage is TRBV6-2 or TRBV6-3 and J usage is TRBJ2-5, with D perhaps matching TRBD2 (5 bases). The V gene lost 5 bases and the J gene lost 6 bases, with 16 bases spanning the gap. There are 14 residues in the CDR3. Germline-derived CDR1 and CDR2 are MNHEY and SVGEGT. CDR3 loop: CASSNRDPLQTQYF. CDR3 nucleotides: TGTGCCAGCAGTAACCGGGATCCCCTCCAGACCCAGTACTTC.

CDR3 coding DNA: TGTGCCAGCAGCCAAGGACCGGGACAGCTATACGAGCAGTACTTC. Residues: CASSQGPGQLYEQYF. The chain employs TRBV3-1 and TRBJ2-7; 7 nucleotides line up with TRBD1. The length of the CDR3 is 15 residues. V lost 1 base to trimming and J lost 4 bases; unmatched junction nucleotides: 7. Germline V CDR1 and CDR2: LGHDT, YNNKEL (reference sequence).

This clonotype was found a few times. This chain connects TRBV5-1 to TRBJ1-1; D is unclear. The V gene's germline CDR1 is SGHRS and CDR2 YFSETQ. V lost 0 bases to trimming and J lost 5 bases, with 11 bases between them. The CDR3 contains 14 residues. CDR3 nucleotide sequence: TGCGCCAGCAGCTTGGCGCCAGGAAAAACTGAAGCTTTCTTT. This sequence encodes CASSLAPGKTEAFF.

This clonotype was detected many times. The chain is built from TRBV30 and TRBJ1-5; D uncertain. Between the trimmed V and J ends, which lost 1 base and 3 bases, there was a span of 7 bases. Germline V CDR1 and CDR2: GTSNPN, SVGIG (reference sequence). The CDR3 consists of 13 residues. Written as DNA, the CDR3 is TGTGCCTGGAGTGCCGACCCCAATCAGCCCCAGCATTTT. Translated, it gives CAWSADPNQPQHF. Based on the CDR3 plus reference TRBV30 and TRBJ1-5, the full variable domain is SQTIHQWPATLVQPVGSPLSLECTVEGTSNPNLYWYRQAAGRGLQLLFYSVGIGQISSEVPQNLSASRPQDRQFILSSKKLLLSDSGFYLCAWSADPNQPQHFGDGTRLSIL.

In this sample, this clonotype turned up a few times. The CDR3 reads CSARGGQDTDTQYF. In DNA form, the CDR3 reads TGCAGTGCTAGGGGGGGACAGGACACAGATACGCAGTATTTT. This chain links TRBV20-1 with TRBJ2-3; 8 bases line up with TRBD1. CDR3 length: 14 amino acids. The V and J ends lost 3 bases and 2 bases, in that order; junction bases with no gene match: 4. Germline V gene sequence: CDR1 DFQATT, CDR2 SNEGSKA (reference sequence).

V gene TRBV9 combines with J gene TRBJ2-5; TRBD2 matches at 11 bases. J gave up 2 bases and V 3 bases, and 3 bases lay outside the gene matches. Germline assignment: CDR1 SGDLS and CDR2 YYNGEE. This CDR3 comprises 15 residues. CDR3 sequence: CASSGTSGPQETQYF. The CDR3, as DNA: TGTGCCAGCAGCGGGACTAGCGGGCCACAAGAGACCCAGTACTTC.

This clonotype was detected ten times or more. The chain recombines TRBV20-1 with TRBJ2-1; D is possibly TRBD2 (5 bases). V lost 5 bases and J lost 6, with 20 bases in between. Germline values: CDR1 DFQATT, CDR2 SNEGSKA (reference sequence). There are 15 residues in the CDR3. CDR3 loop: CSAPLLGSQGNEQFF. The CDR3 bases are TGCAGTGCTCCTTTACTAGGCTCTCAAGGCAATGAGCAGTTCTTC.

This clonotype was detected ten times or more. The chain combines TRBV14 with TRBJ2-3; D ambiguous. This CDR3 is built from 10 residues. CDR1 is SGHDN and CDR2 is FVKESK in the germline V gene. V lost 8 bases and J lost 6, with 6 bases in between. CDR3 protein: CASSRDTQYF. The CDR3 nucleotides read TGTGCCAGCTCAAGGGATACGCAGTATTTT.